Shown below are 27 T cell receptor beta chains from a single sample sequenced in a study of OX40 agonist ivuxolimab in advanced cancers. Profiling relied on immunoSEQ multiplex PCR, and the TCRdb table lists in-frame clones only, not all of them. The sample consists of tens of thousands of clones, approximately 87% of them appearing once. Sequences were derived from CD4+ or CD8+ T cells sorted from blood, sampled in a trial of the OX40 agonist ivuxolimab. These receptors originate from an adult with an advanced solid tumor such as melanoma, head and neck, liver or kidney cancer.

The chain combines TRBV7-8 with TRBJ2-7; weak D call: TRBD1 (6 bases). V shed 2 bases and J shed 2 bases, with 16 bases lying between them. This CDR3 spans 16 amino acids. From germline, CDR1 is SGHVS and CDR2 FQNEAQ. Written as DNA, the CDR3 is TGTGCCAGCAGCTTATACGGGCAGGGGACCCCCTACGAGCAGTACTTC. Translated: CASSLYGQGTPYEQYF.

The chain joins TRBV10-3 to TRBJ2-1, with a possible D match to TRBD1 (6 bases). The ends were cut back, 7 bases at V and 9 bases at J, with 22 bases in the middle. This CDR3 contains 15 residues. The germline CDR1 and CDR2 sequences are ENHRY and SYGVKD. This chain's CDR3 is CAITTGGTGSGEQFF. CDR3 nucleotides: TGTGCCATCACTACGGGCGGTACAGGGTCCGGTGAGCAGTTCTTC.

The J gene is TRBJ1-5, the V gene TRBV6-5; D uncertain. Germline assignment: CDR1 MNHEY and CDR2 SVGAGI. The germline V and J ends were trimmed by 8 bases and 0 bases, with 11 bases remaining between them. The CDR3 consists of 14 residues. The CDR3 DNA is TGTGCCAGCGGCCCACAGTATAGCAATCAGCCCCAGCATTTT. It yields the protein CASGPQYSNQPQHF.

The chain uses TRBV5-6 and TRBJ2-5; D call uncertain. CDR1 is SGHDT and CDR2 is YYEEEE in the germline V gene. V was clipped by 1 base and J by 1 base, with 2 bases between them. The length of the CDR3 is 12 residues. This chain's CDR3 is CASSLPQETQYF. CDR3 nucleotide sequence: TGTGCCAGCAGCTTGCCCCAAGAGACCCAGTACTTC.

The chain is built from TRBV2 and TRBJ2-3; 7 bases map to TRBD2. Looked up from germline, CDR1 is SNHLY and CDR2 is FYNNEI. Germline trimming cut 11 bases from V and 3 bases from J; bases unmatched to any gene: 14. CDR3 length equals 15 residues. The CDR3 coding sequence is TGTGCCTCAGCCCCCACGCTAGCGGCGACAGATACGCAGTATTTT. Protein sequence: CASAPTLAATDTQYF.

This chain links TRBV6-5 with TRBJ1-2; 7 bases are shared with TRBD1. V lost 5 bases, J lost 5 bases, and 5 bases stayed unmatched. Germline V gives CDR1 MNHEY, CDR2 SVGAGI. The CDR3 is 13 amino acids. The CDR3, as DNA: TGTGCCAGCAGTCGCCCAGGGGGTTATGGCTACACCTTC. Amino acid sequence: CASSRPGGYGYTF.

The genes are TRBV7-2 and TRBJ2-1; D call uncertain. Germline CDR1 SGHTA, CDR2 FQGNSA. The germline V and J ends were trimmed by 4 bases and 6 bases, with 10 bases remaining between them. The CDR3 contains 13 residues. The CDR3 sequence: CASSSDLSNEQFF. CDR3 coding DNA: TGTGCCAGCAGCTCCGATCTATCCAATGAGCAGTTCTTC.

Relative to its sample, this clone is medium-sized. The chain links TRBV7-9 to TRBJ1-1; no clear D gene. The V end was cut by 1 base, the J end by 0 bases, with 6 bases between. The CDR3 is 14 amino acids. From germline, CDR1 is SEHNR and CDR2 FQNEAQ (reference sequence). CDR3 DNA sequence: TGTGCCAGCAGCTTAGAATTGGTGAACACTGAAGCTTTCTTT. Protein: CASSLELVNTEAFF.

The chain employs TRBV4-1 and TRBJ1-5; the D is unclear. The V gene lost 0 bases and the J gene lost 1 base, with 10 bases spanning the gap. Germline V gene data show CDR1 as MGHRA and CDR2 as YSYEKL. This CDR3 is 16 amino acids long. In DNA form, the CDR3 reads TGCGCCAGCAGCCAAGATGCGACACTAAGCAATCAGCCCCAGCATTTT. Residues: CASSQDATLSNQPQHF.

V usage is TRBV21-1 and J usage is TRBJ2-7; the D call in the table, TRBD2, was not verified against the DNA. TRBV21-1 is recorded as a pseudogene. CDR3 size: 13 residues. In nucleotides, the CDR3 is TGTGCCAGCAGCAGGGGGGGAACCTACGAGCAGTACTTC. It encodes CASSRGGTYEQYF.

This chain links TRBV7-8 with TRBJ2-7; D uncertain. Germline V gives CDR1 SGHVS, CDR2 FQNEAQ. V shed 6 bases and J shed 4 bases, with 13 bases lying between them. The CDR3 has 13 amino acids. The CDR3 DNA reads as TGTGCCAGCAGTTTCGATAACCCATACGAGCAGTACTTC. This codes for CASSFDNPYEQYF.

CDR3 region: CASGVQGETQYF. In DNA, the CDR3 is TGTGCCAGTGGAGTTCAGGGTGAGACCCAGTACTTC. The chain combines TRBV19 with TRBJ2-5, with D perhaps TRBD1 (5 bases). The germline V gene encodes CDR1 LNHDA and CDR2 SQIVND (reference sequence). V lost 8 bases and J lost 5, with 12 bases in between. The CDR3 contains 12 residues.

The V gene is TRBV27, the J gene TRBJ1-4, with D possibly TRBD1 on 5 matching bases. The CDR3 sequence is 17 residues long. Trimming pared 5 bases from V and 0 bases from J, leaving 16 bases between. Germline V gives CDR1 MNHEY, CDR2 SMNVEV (reference sequence). CDR3 sequence: CASSQSGLIATNEKLFF. The CDR3, as DNA: TGTGCCAGCAGTCAGTCAGGGCTGATCGCAACTAATGAAAAACTGTTTTTT.

The J gene is TRBJ2-3, the V gene TRBV5-8; D perhaps matches TRBD2 (5 bases). The CDR3 spans 16 residues. Germline-derived CDR1 and CDR2 are SGHTS and YDEGEE. V gave up 2 bases and J gave up 2 bases, with 15 bases separating them. As DNA, the CDR3 is TGTGCCAGCAGCTTAATGACCGGACTTAACACAGATACGCAGTATTTT. It codes for CASSLMTGLNTDTQYF. Drawing the rest from reference TRBV5-8 and TRBJ2-3, the complete variable domain is EAGVTQSPTHLIKTRGQQATLRCSPISGHTSVYWYQQALGLGLQFLLWYDEGEERNRGNFPPRFSGRQFPNYSSELNVNALELEDSALYLCASSLMTGLNTDTQYFGPGTRLTVL.

The chain couples TRBV10-3 to TRBJ1-1; D is unclear. V dropped 10 bases and J dropped 5 bases, with 17 bases sitting between them. Germline V gene data show CDR1 as ENHRY and CDR2 as SYGVKD. There are 13 residues in the CDR3. The CDR3 coding sequence is TGTGCCACGACGCGGGGTCAGACTACTGAAGCTTTCTTT. It codes for CATTRGQTTEAFF.

In its sample, this clone was seen once. The chain has TRBV2 and TRBJ2-5; 7 bases are a match to TRBD1. Trimming took 5 bases from V and 4 from J; bases not matched to a gene: 7. Per germline, CDR1 SNHLY and CDR2 FYNNEI. This CDR3 region has 14 residues. CDR3 coding DNA: TGTGCCAGCAGTTCACAGGGGATCGGAGAGACCCAGTACTTC. Translating it yields CASSSQGIGETQYF. The whole variable domain, remainder taken from reference TRBV2 and TRBJ2-5, is EPEVTQTPSHQVTQMGQEVILRCVPISNHLYFYWYRQILGQKVEFLVSFYNNEISEKSEIFDDQFSVERPDGSNFTLKIRSTKLEDSAMYFCASSSQGIGETQYFGPGTRLLVL.

The gene calls are TRBV5-4 and TRBJ2-3; 12 nucleotides line up with TRBD2. CDR3 length: 19 amino acids. The germline gives CDR1 SGHNT, CDR2 YYREEE (reference sequence). Trimming cost V 6 bases and J 1 base; bases outside gene matches: 15. Written as DNA, the CDR3 is TGTGCCAGCAACCTCCCGACTAGCGGGAGCCCAGTAGGCACAGATACGCAGTATTTT. Its protein is CASNLPTSGSPVGTDTQYF. Supplemented by reference TRBV5-4 and TRBJ2-3, the full variable domain reads ETGVTQSPTHLIKTRGQQVTLRCSSQSGHNTVSWYQQALGQGPQFIFQYYREEENGRGNFPPRFSGLQFPNYSSELNVNALELDDSALYLCASNLPTSGSPVGTDTQYFGPGTRLTVL.

The CDR3 protein is CASSQSGSGANVLTF. Here the CDR3 DNA reads TGTGCCAGCAGCCAGAGCGGATCTGGGGCCAACGTCCTGACTTTC. The V call is TRBV11-2, the J call TRBJ2-6, with D perhaps matching TRBD2 (5 bases). The CDR3 totals 15 residues. CDR1 SGHAT and CDR2 FQNNGV come from the germline V gene. With 5 bases removed from V and 1 base from J, the gap between germline ends came to 9 bases.

V and J are TRBV19 and TRBJ1-4; 7 bases agree with TRBD1. J gave up 5 bases and V 8 bases, and 8 bases lay outside the gene matches. The germline CDR1 and CDR2 sequences are LNHDA and SQIVND (reference sequence). The CDR3 is 14 residues long. The CDR3: CASGPGTANEKLFF. The CDR3 nucleotides read TGTGCCAGTGGACCTGGGACAGCAAATGAAAAACTGTTTTTT.

The rearrangement uses TRBV12-5 and TRBJ2-1, with D unclear. The CDR3 runs 12 residues. V lost 3 bases and J 9 bases, leaving 9 bases between the germline ends. Germline V CDR1 and CDR2: LGHNT, FRNRAP. For the CDR3, the DNA is TGTGCTAGTGGTTTCTATCGAGGTGAGCAGTTCTTC. It yields the protein CASGFYRGEQFF.

The chain employs TRBV5-4 and TRBJ2-3; D perhaps matches TRBD2 (5 bases). V was shortened by 2 bases and J by 0 bases, with 10 bases between the two germline ends. The CDR3 runs 15 residues. The germline CDR1 and CDR2 sequences are SGHNT and YYREEE (reference sequence). The CDR3 reads CASSFRGRSTDTQYF. CDR3 in DNA: TGTGCCAGCAGCTTTCGGGGTCGAAGCACAGATACGCAGTATTTT.

This chain uses TRBV5-4 with TRBJ1-2; 7 bases are a match to TRBD1. Trimming took 2 bases from V and 2 from J; bases not matched to a gene: 6. Germline CDR1 reads SGHNT; CDR2 reads YYREEE (reference sequence). The CDR3 runs 15 residues. CDR3 nucleotides: TGTGCCAGCAGCTTCGATACAGGGGAGAACTATGGCTACACCTTC. Translation gives CASSFDTGENYGYTF.

Written as DNA, the CDR3 is TGTGCCAGCAGCCCCGACCGGGGGGAGCAGTACTTC. Amino acid sequence: CASSPDRGEQYF. J is TRBJ2-7 and V is TRBV13; possibly TRBD2 for D (6 bases). Germline values: CDR1 PRHDT, CDR2 FYEKMQ (reference sequence). With 5 bases removed from V and 7 bases from J, the gap between germline ends came to 12 bases. This CDR3 has 12 amino acids.

The rearrangement joins TRBV9 to TRBJ2-2; 8 nucleotides line up with TRBD1. The CDR3 consists of 17 residues. Germline lookup yields CDR1 SGDLS and CDR2 YYNGEE. The trim removed 3 bases at V and 4 bases at J, leaving 11 bases unmatched. CDR3 DNA sequence: TGTGCCAGCAGCGCGAGAGCCGGGACAGGACTCACCGGGGAGCTGTTTTTT. Protein: CASSARAGTGLTGELFF.

V and J are TRBV29-1 and TRBJ1-5; 10 bases align to TRBD1. The CDR3 contains 15 residues. CDR1 and CDR2 from the germline V gene are SQVTM and ANQGSEA. After removal of 7 bases from V and 3 bases from J, the junction contained 9 bases not matched to a gene. This CDR3 reads CSAKKGTGDNQPQHF. The CDR3 region has the DNA TGCAGCGCAAAAAAGGGGACAGGGGACAATCAGCCCCAGCATTTT.

J is TRBJ2-2 and V is TRBV5-6; tentative D call: TRBD2 (7 bases). CDR1 is SGHDT, CDR2 YYEEEE, per germline. V was pared by 4 bases and J by 5 bases, with 18 bases between. CDR3 length equals 16 residues. The CDR3 reads CASSLGGRGRTGELFF. The CDR3 DNA is TGTGCCAGCAGCCTCGGGGGGCGGGGACGGACCGGGGAGCTGTTTTTT.

This chain uses TRBV7-2 with TRBJ2-7; 7 nucleotides align to TRBD2. Germline V CDR1 and CDR2: SGHTA, FQGNSA. This CDR3 contains 14 residues. V lost 1 base, J lost 6 bases, and 6 bases stayed unmatched. The CDR3 DNA reads as TGTGCCAGCAGCTTAGGACTAGCCTCGGTCGAGCAGTACTTC. Translated: CASSLGLASVEQYF.